This TCR beta chain was recorded in a study of CD8+CD57+ T cells in acquired aplastic anemia. Study results and limitations: Patients and controls had in common around 29 CD8+ CDR3 sequences.

For this clonotype: Its specificity is unknown. One end of the junction varies from germline; a read error may be responsible.

TCR beta VDJ and CDR3 profiles were obtained from a genomic DNA template. Each CDR3 protein is one row after TCRdb ran MiXCR on the reads. The sample lists around 150,000 distinct CDR3 sequences; around 50% were seen once. CDR1 and CDR2 from the germline V gene are DFQATT and SNEGSKA (reference sequence). There are 14 residues in the CDR3. Sequenced patients had shown CD8+CD57+ cell expansion by flow cytometry. This chain connects TRBV20-1 to TRBJ1-1, with 7 bases matching TRBD1. The TCR sequence derives from a human donor with aplastic anemia. The sample was sorted CD4+, CD8+, or CD8+CD57+ T cells (not recorded which) from PBMCs. CDR3 sequence (DNA): TGCAGTGCTAGCCCAGGGGGGACGAACACTGAAGCTTCCTTT. The encoded protein is CSASPGGTNTEASF.